The present entry profiles one TCR beta chain with its context. The target of this receptor is not known. No much larger clonotype is one base removed from it; base qualities were not supplied. One collaborating source in Seattle enrolled patients while the patients were actively infected and followed the patients over time throughout the course of disease. The collaborating institutions used their own protocols to collect whole blood in K2EDTA tubes. For TCRbeta analysis, collaborator samples were shipped as frozen whole blood, as isolated PBMCs, or as DNA extracted from either sample type. The data originate from a study of blood T cell repertoires in COVID-19 (dated by TCRdb to 2019 to 2021). In the study overall: The collaborator samples originated in the United States, Italy and Spain and spanned the acute and convalescent phases of COVID-19. HLA class I and class II types, where available, came from metadata supplied by the sample provider rather than from assay-based typing. Nearly every sample came with metadata listing a de-identified subject ID, COVID-19 status, age in years and sex. The material from the prospective study consisted of cDNA or gDNA derived from T cells, B-cell-depleted T cells, or PBMCs. The repertoires were released in a freely available public database meant as a resource for research on the immune response to SARS-CoV-2. Samples were obtained from the ongoing ImmuneRACE study (first 160 participants) and from some 1,300 subjects provided by 6 global collaborators. Subjects who had been exposed to COVID-19, were actively infected with it, or had recovered from it provided the deeply sampled blood TCRbeta repertoires that made up the dataset.

The immunoSEQ Assay, a bias-controlled multiplex PCR, was used to amplify TCRbeta CDR3 regions from genomic DNA. Processing in the source paper ran as follows. Nucleated cell counts per sample were estimated from amplification of reference gene primers within the assay. Sequence reads were collapsed and filtered to measure the absolute abundance of every unique TCRbeta CDR3 rearrangement. For each sample, productive Simpson clonality was calculated as the square root of Simpson's diversity index across productive rearrangements. As stored in TCRdb, this immuneACCESS dataset retains in-frame rearrangements with V and J assigned. A fraction of the clones does not appear; measured against another copy, unresolved V genes explain less than half of the discrepancy, and the remainder lacks a known reason. V and J calls and clone size are as listed in that table; D and trimming were resolved from the DNA. The sample has some 390,000 clones on record, about 89% of them singletons. The ten top clones hold around 1.5% of the sample.

Results and caveats for the whole study, not just this receptor: The amount of clinical and demographic metadata varied by source and participant and was provided uncurated.

The germline ends are 17 bases apart after V is trimmed by 7 bases and J by 4 bases. Via the germline V gene (reference sequence), CDR1 is MNHEY and CDR2 SMNVEV. The CDR3 contains 16 residues, cysteine and phenylalanine counted. The kept DNA is CDR3 alone, 48 bases in frame from the first base. This receptor chain uses TRBV27 and TRBJ1-6; no D gene call is confident. Sequenced material: peripheral blood. The TCR originated in a woman aged 40 to 50 with COVID-19, enrolled during active disease. The DNA sequence follows: TGTGCCAGCACCCAACACACGAACCGATATAATTCACCCCTCCACTTT. It is translated as CASTQHTNRYNSPLHF.